This entry lists 13 T cell receptor beta chains sequenced from one sample in a study of PD-L1 blockade in urothelial cancer. Only in-frame clones appear in the TCRdb table, and some are missing; sequencing was by immunoSEQ multiplex PCR. This table has about 53,000 clones, around 88% appearing once. Time point specified: pretreatment peripheral blood. The sample was PBMCs, taken around atezolizumab (anti-PD-L1) treatment. The receptors were gathered from a woman aged 55-75 years with urothelial cancer.

This clone has a single count. The rearrangement joins TRBV11-3 to TRBJ2-2; the match to TRBD1 covers 11 bases. This CDR3 is built from 18 residues. Germline-derived CDR1 and CDR2 are SGHNT and YENEEA. With 0 bases clipped from V and 6 bases from J, the junction kept 9 bases outside the gene matches. The CDR3 DNA follows: TGTGCCAGCAGCTTAGATCCCCGGCGGGGACAGGGGGCCGGGGAGCTGTTTTTT. Its protein product is CASSLDPRRGQGAGELFF.

This sequence joins TRBV12-5 and TRBJ2-5, with 7 nucleotides matching TRBD2. The CDR3 is made up of 14 amino acids. Germline CDR1 is LGHNT and CDR2 is FRNRAP. V shed 7 bases and J 1 base; nucleotides not matched to a gene: 6. The CDR3: CASAPTSRQETQYF. As DNA, the CDR3 is TGTGCTAGTGCCCCGACTAGCCGCCAAGAGACCCAGTACTTC.

The chain joins TRBV5-1 to TRBJ2-7; no firm D call. V was trimmed by 4 bases and J by 0 bases, leaving 17 bases between them. In germline, CDR1 is SGHRS, CDR2 YFSETQ. CDR3 length: 16 residues. The CDR3 sequence is CASSLPRGAPSYEQYF. The CDR3 DNA reads TGCGCCAGCAGCCTGCCGCGAGGCGCCCCCTCCTACGAGCAGTACTTC. The whole variable domain, filled in from reference TRBV5-1 and TRBJ2-7, reads KAGVTQTPRYLIKTRGQQVTLSCSPISGHRSVSWYQQTPGQGLQFLFEYFSETQRNKGNFPGRFSGRQFSNSRSEMNVSTLELGDSALYLCASSLPRGAPSYEQYFGPGTRLTVT.

The V gene is TRBV12-5, the J gene TRBJ2-6; 10 nucleotides match TRBD1. Germline-derived CDR1 and CDR2 are LGHNT and FRNRAP. The V segment lost 5 bases and the J segment 0 bases; nucleotides outside the gene matches: 7. This CDR3 region has 18 residues. DNA for the CDR3: TGTGCTAGTGGTCCCGGGACAGGGGTAAGCTCTGGGGCCAACGTCCTGACTTTC. It encodes CASGPGTGVSSGANVLTF.

The V and J genes are TRBV5-4 and TRBJ1-3; D possibly corresponds to TRBD1 (6 bases). This CDR3 has 14 amino acids. Trimming pared 4 bases from V and 3 bases from J, leaving 11 bases between. Germline CDR1 and CDR2: SGHNT and YYREEE (reference sequence). The DNA of the CDR3 is TGTGCCAGCAGCGTATTCAGGGGTGGAAACACCATATATTTT. This encodes CASSVFRGGNTIYF.

The rearrangement joins TRBV19 to TRBJ2-1; 9 bases map to TRBD1. This CDR3 is built from 15 residues. V lost 5 bases and J lost 2; bases outside the gene matches: 4. Per germline, CDR1 LNHDA and CDR2 SQIVND (reference sequence). CDR3 protein: CASSRGTGTYNEQFF. CDR3 coding DNA: TGTGCCAGTAGTCGAGGGACAGGGACCTACAATGAGCAGTTCTTC. Full variable domain (rest looked up from reference TRBV19 and TRBJ2-1): DGGITQSPKYLFRKEGQNVTLSCEQNLNHDAMYWYRQDPGQGLRLIYYSQIVNDFQKGDIAEGYSVSREKKESFPLTVTSAQKNPTAFYLCASSRGTGTYNEQFFGPGTRLTVL.

V gene TRBV4-1 combines with J gene TRBJ2-3; TRBD2 aligns across 9 bases. There are 16 residues in the CDR3. V lost 0 bases to trimming and J lost 10 bases; unmatched junction nucleotides: 11. CDR1 and CDR2 (germline): MGHRA, YSYEKL. CDR3 protein: CASSQEVAGGPSAQYF. In nucleotides, the CDR3 is TGCGCCAGCAGCCAAGAGGTGGCGGGGGGGCCTTCAGCGCAGTATTTT.

A single count supports this clone. The genes are TRBV27 and TRBJ1-1; 7 nucleotides align to TRBD1. From germline, CDR1 is MNHEY and CDR2 SMNVEV (reference sequence). This CDR3 comprises 16 residues. Trimming took 8 bases from V and 1 from J; bases not matched to a gene: 13. The DNA for the CDR3 is TGTGCCAGCTATAAGGGGGCAGGTCATGGGAACACTGAAGCTTTCTTT. Amino acids: CASYKGAGHGNTEAFF.

The chain employs TRBV13 and TRBJ1-1; tentative D call: TRBD1 (6 bases). From germline, CDR1 is PRHDT and CDR2 FYEKMQ (reference sequence). CDR3 length: 17 amino acids. The germline V and J ends were trimmed by 4 bases and 3 bases, with 21 bases remaining between them. The CDR3 sequence: CASSSSVDPGGHTEAFF. CDR3 coding DNA: TGTGCCAGCAGCTCATCAGTGGACCCGGGGGGCCACACTGAAGCTTTCTTT.

This clone has just a few counts. The rearrangement links TRBV9 to TRBJ1-3, with D uncertain. This CDR3 spans 14 amino acids. CDR1 is SGDLS and CDR2 is YYNGEE in the germline V gene. V was trimmed by 7 bases and J by 0 bases, leaving 11 bases between them. The CDR3 here is CASAQARSGNTIYF. In nucleotides, the CDR3 is TGTGCCAGCGCCCAGGCGCGCTCTGGAAACACCATATATTTT.

This chain uses TRBV7-2 with TRBJ2-3; 8 nucleotides match TRBD2. Germline assignment: CDR1 SGHTA and CDR2 FQGNSA. V lost 1 base and J lost 0; bases outside the gene matches: 9. This CDR3 is 18 amino acids long. In nucleotides, the CDR3 is TGTGCCAGCAGCTTAGGTAGCGGGGTAGGATCTAGCACAGATACGCAGTATTTT. Residues: CASSLGSGVGSSTDTQYF.

The chain combines TRBV6-5 with TRBJ1-4, with D perhaps TRBD1 (6 bases). This CDR3 contains 16 residues. CDR1 and CDR2 from the germline V gene are MNHEY and SVGAGI. V was shortened by 0 bases and J by 11 bases, with 19 bases between the two germline ends. DNA for the CDR3: TGTGCCAGCAGTTACTCGCAGGGGTATCGATCGGATAAACTGTTTTTT. Amino acids: CASSYSQGYRSDKLFF.

V usage is TRBV2 and J usage is TRBJ1-4, with D hard to call. The length of the CDR3 is 14 residues. Trimming stripped 5 bases from V and 0 bases from J, with 7 bases between. Germline values: CDR1 SNHLY, CDR2 FYNNEI. The CDR3 spells CASSPQATNEKLFF. The CDR3 nucleotides read TGTGCCAGCAGTCCGCAGGCAACTAATGAAAAACTGTTTTTT.